The T cell receptor (beta chain) under discussion was sequenced for a study of regulatory T cells in long-lasting Graves disease. Study conclusions and caveats: Persistent patients had more shared public clonotypes (fewer than 3,000) than new patients (about 900). Preferential use of TRBV28, TRBJ1-2 and TRBJ2-5 was seen in persistent disease.

Arm-PCR with iRepertoire HTBI primers amplified the CDR3 regions for these TCR beta libraries. TCRdb reprocessed the multiplex PCR reads with MiXCR, giving one entry per CDR3 protein. The sample has about 310,000 distinct CDR3 sequences, 15% to 20% seen once. The time point: newly diagnosed GD, antithyroid drugs for less than 3 months. Following extraction of RNA from PBMCs, that RNA was used to make the TCR library. Recruitment took place at an endocrinology department in Xi'an, China. With EDTA tubes as the receptacles, 7.5 to 9 milliliters of peripheral blood were drawn. The CDR3 covers 15 residues. V shed 1 base and J shed 7 bases, with 17 bases lying between them. Germline lookup yields CDR1 SGHDN and CDR2 FVKESK. Many counts were recorded for this clonotype. The antigen is undetermined.

Sequencing used peripheral blood mononuclear cells (PBMCs), obtained at new diagnosis, from a patient treated with antithyroid drugs. The rearrangement uses TRBV14 and TRBJ2-7, with D unclear. The receptor was derived from a female donor with Graves disease. DNA of the CDR3: TGTGCCAGCAGCCAAGGGAGACACAGTCCCCGAGAGCAGTACTTC. Encoded protein: CASSQGRHSPREQYF.